This T cell receptor beta chain was observed in a study of T cells after yellow fever vaccination. Points from the study as a whole: There was a possibility that FACS-sorted repertoires contained abundant clonotypes contaminating from the bulk population.

Making TCR cDNA involved 5'RACE template switching, which added UMIs and a universal primer site. A single record per CDR3 protein comes from TCRdb applying MiXCR to the 5' RACE reads. Here the sample spans around 550,000 distinct CDR3 sequences, around 21% being singletons. Germline V gene sequence: CDR1 SGHDT, CDR2 YYEEEE. After removal of 6 bases from V and 4 bases from J, the junction contained 11 bases not matched to a gene. The CDR3 covers 15 residues. This clonotype is a singleton in its sample. Its antigen is unidentified. This TCR came from a man between 25 and 39 years old who received the YFV17D yellow fever vaccine. J is TRBJ2-7 and V is TRBV5-6; 9 nucleotides match TRBD2. The source was PBMCs, collected 15 days after the yellow fever booster vaccination. The CDR3 loop reads CASTVTGLAVYEQYF. The CDR3 bases are TGTGCCAGCACCGTGACGGGACTAGCAGTTTACGAGCAGTACTTC.